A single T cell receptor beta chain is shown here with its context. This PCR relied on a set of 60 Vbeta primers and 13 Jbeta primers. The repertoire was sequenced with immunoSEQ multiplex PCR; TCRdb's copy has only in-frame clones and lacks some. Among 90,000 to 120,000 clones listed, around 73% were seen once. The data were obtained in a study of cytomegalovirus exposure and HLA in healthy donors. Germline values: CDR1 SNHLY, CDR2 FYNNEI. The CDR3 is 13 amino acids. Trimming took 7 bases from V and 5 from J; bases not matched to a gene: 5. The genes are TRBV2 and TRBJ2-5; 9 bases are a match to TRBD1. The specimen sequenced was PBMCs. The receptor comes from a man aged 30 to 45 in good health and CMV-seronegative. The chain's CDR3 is CASTGQGRETQYF. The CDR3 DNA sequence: TGTGCCAGCACGGGACAGGGTAGGGAGACCCAGTACTTC.